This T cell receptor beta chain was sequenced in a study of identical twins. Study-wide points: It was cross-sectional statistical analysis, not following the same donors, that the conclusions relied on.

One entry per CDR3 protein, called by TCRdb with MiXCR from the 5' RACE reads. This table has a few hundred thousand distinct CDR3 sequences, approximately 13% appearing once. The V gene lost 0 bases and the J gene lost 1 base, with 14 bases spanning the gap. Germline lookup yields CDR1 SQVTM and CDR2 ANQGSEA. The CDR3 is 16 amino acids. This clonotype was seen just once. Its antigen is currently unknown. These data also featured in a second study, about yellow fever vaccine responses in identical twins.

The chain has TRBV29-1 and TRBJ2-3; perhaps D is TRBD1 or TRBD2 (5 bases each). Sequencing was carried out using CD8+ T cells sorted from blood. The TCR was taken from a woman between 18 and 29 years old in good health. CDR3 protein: CSVEDRSRGRTDTQYF. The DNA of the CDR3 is TGCAGCGTTGAAGATCGTTCACGGGGACGCACAGATACGCAGTATTTT.